The 22 T cell receptor beta chains given below trace back to one sample, sequenced in a study of shared clonotypes between healthy human individuals (dated by TCRdb to about 2020). To prepare the library, the immunoSEQ multiplex PCR assay was applied. Here the immuneACCESS table is served through TCRdb, limited to in-frame sequences with V and J called. Missing clones are a known gap in these copies; in checked studies unresolved V genes cover under half, and the rest lacks a known reason. In this sample the table shows roughly 100,000 clones, 65% to 75% of which occur a single time. The ten largest clonotypes hold about 24% of the sample. The material sequenced was memory CD8+ T cells sorted from blood. The cell subset or site label, read with the paper, signifies: CD45RO+ cells pooled with CCR7-negative TemRA cells. The receptor source for this set is a woman in her thirties in good health.

The chain recombines TRBV6-4 with TRBJ2-3; TRBD2 matches at 12 bases. With 4 bases clipped from V and 4 bases from J, the junction kept 3 bases outside the gene matches. This CDR3 contains 15 residues. Germline lookup yields CDR1 MRHNA and CDR2 SNTAGT. The chain's CDR3 is CASSATSGSADTQYF. The CDR3 DNA is TGTGCCAGCAGTGCGACTAGCGGGAGTGCAGATACGCAGTATTTT.

The V gene is TRBV7-6, the J gene TRBJ2-7; D may be TRBD1 (6 bases). The V gene lost 5 bases and the J gene lost 3 bases, with 14 bases spanning the gap. CDR3 length equals 14 residues. Germline CDR1 reads SGHVS; CDR2 reads FNYEAQ. CDR3 sequence reads: CASSGWDNYYEQYF. The CDR3 coding sequence is TGTGCCAGCAGCGGATGGGACAACTACTACGAGCAGTACTTC. Looking up the rest from reference TRBV7-6 and TRBJ2-7 gives the full variable domain: GAGVSQSPRYKVTKRGQDVALRCDPISGHVSLYWYRQALGQGPEFLTYFNYEAQQDKSGLPNDRFSAERPEGSISTLTIQRTEQRDSAMYRCASSGWDNYYEQYFGPGTRLTVT.

CDR3 in amino acids: CASSMMHSNQPQHF. The CDR3 coding sequence is TGTGCCAGTAGTATGATGCATAGCAATCAGCCCCAGCATTTT. The rearrangement joins TRBV19 to TRBJ1-5, with D unclear. V gave up 3 bases and J gave up 0 bases, with 6 bases separating them. This CDR3 has 14 residues. The germline V gene encodes CDR1 LNHDA and CDR2 SQIVND (reference sequence).

This clone occurred many times. This chain links TRBV21-1 with TRBJ1-5; the D segment call TRBD1 is taken from the table without a DNA check. TRBV21-1 is annotated as a pseudogene. The CDR3 consists of 14 residues. DNA of the CDR3: TGTGCCAGCAGAGACAGGTATAGCAATCAGCCCCAGCATTTT. This gives the protein CASRDRYSNQPQHF.

The chain has TRBV13 and TRBJ1-5; 8 bases fit TRBD1. This CDR3 region has 15 residues. Germline V gene data show CDR1 as PRHDT and CDR2 as FYEKMQ (reference sequence). With V trimmed by 2 bases and J by 7 bases, 7 bases remained unmatched. CDR3 protein: CASSLSDRGGQPQHF. The CDR3 region has the DNA TGTGCCAGCAGCTTAAGTGACAGGGGCGGGCAGCCCCAGCATTTT. Filled out from reference TRBV13 and TRBJ1-5, the complete variable domain reads AAGVIQSPRHLIKEKRETATLKCYPIPRHDTVYWYQQGPGQDPQFLISFYEKMQSDKGSIPDRFSAQQFSDYHSELNMSSLELGDSALYFCASSLSDRGGQPQHFGDGTRLSIL.

This chain connects TRBV18 to TRBJ2-2; either TRBD1 or TRBD2 may supply D (5 bases each). CDR1 and CDR2 (germline): KGHSH, LQKENI. V shed 3 bases and J shed 13 bases, with 21 bases lying between them. This CDR3 is 15 amino acids long. CDR3 region: CASSPRDEGLGRLFF. The DNA for the CDR3 is TGTGCCAGCTCACCCCGGGACGAAGGCCTTGGGCGGCTGTTTTTT.

This clone was observed once. The V and J genes are TRBV6-1 and TRBJ2-2; 11 positions agree with TRBD2. Germline CDR1 reads MNHNS; CDR2 reads SASEGT. Trimming at V came to 6 bases and at J to 3 bases, leaving 6 bases not matched to a gene. There are 16 residues in the CDR3. The CDR3 spells CASSELAGDDTGELFF. CDR3 in DNA: TGTGCCAGCAGCGAACTAGCGGGAGATGACACCGGGGAGCTGTTTTTT.

This clone came up many times. The chain has TRBV27 and TRBJ2-3; 9 bases map to TRBD1. V lost 5 bases to trimming and J lost 6 bases; unmatched junction nucleotides: 9. This CDR3 contains 15 residues. The V gene's germline CDR1 is MNHEY and CDR2 SMNVEV (reference sequence). CDR3 sequence: CASSQTGGALDTQYF. CDR3 sequence (DNA): TGTGCCAGCAGTCAAACAGGGGGCGCGTTGGATACGCAGTATTTT.

The genes are TRBV19 and TRBJ2-6; weak D call: TRBD1 (5 bases). Trimming left V 4 bases short and J 0 bases short, with 16 bases between. The germline gives CDR1 LNHDA, CDR2 SQIVND (reference sequence). This CDR3 has 18 amino acids. The CDR3 DNA is TGTGCCAGTAGTACATCCTATAGAAGGGGCTCTGGGGCCAACGTCCTGACTTTC. Translating it yields CASSTSYRRGSGANVLTF.

J is TRBJ2-7 and V is TRBV2; D may be TRBD2 (6 bases). With 6 bases removed from V and 1 base from J, the gap between germline ends came to 16 bases. CDR1 SNHLY and CDR2 FYNNEI come from the germline V gene. This CDR3 is built from 15 residues. CDR3 protein: CASREPGTGSYEQYF. In DNA form, the CDR3 reads TGTGCCAGCAGAGAACCCGGGACTGGTTCCTACGAGCAGTACTTC.

This clone has only one observation. The chain joins TRBV15 to TRBJ1-2, with 7 positions matching TRBD1. Germline CDR1 is LNHNV and CDR2 is YYDKDF (reference sequence). This CDR3 region has 16 residues. J lost 8 bases, V lost 7 bases, and 19 bases had no gene match. Here the CDR3 reads CATNSPTGLDQIGYTF. The CDR3 DNA reads as TGTGCCACCAACTCCCCGACAGGGCTCGATCAGATCGGCTACACCTTC.

This chain connects TRBV6-1 to TRBJ2-1, with TRBD2 matching over 11 bases. The junction had 5 bases not matched to a gene; V was cut back by 4 bases and J by 6 bases. The V gene's germline CDR1 is MNHNS and CDR2 SASEGT. The CDR3 loop spans 15 amino acids. CDR3 amino acids: CASSGTSGSGNEQFF. The CDR3 nucleotides read TGTGCCAGCAGTGGAACTAGCGGGAGTGGCAATGAGCAGTTCTTC.

The chain employs TRBV11-1 and TRBJ2-7; D possibly corresponds to TRBD1 (5 bases). The V gene's germline CDR1 is SGHAT and CDR2 FQDESV (reference sequence). The CDR3 totals 14 residues. Deletions cut 2 bases from V and 0 bases from J, with 8 bases between. CDR3: CASSLTGSSYEQYF. CDR3 sequence (DNA): TGTGCCAGCAGCTTAACAGGATCCTCCTACGAGCAGTACTTC.

This rearrangement joins TRBV28 to TRBJ1-4, with a weak D call TRBD1 (6 bases). Between the trimmed V and J ends, which lost 10 bases and 5 bases, there was a span of 14 bases. The germline gives CDR1 MDHEN, CDR2 SYDVKM. The CDR3 loop spans 13 amino acids. The CDR3 sequence: CATGTYENEKLFF. CDR3 DNA: TGTGCCACAGGGACATACGAGAATGAAAAACTGTTTTTT.

The CDR3, as DNA: TGTGCCAGCAGCGTCGGAGGGGGGACGGACATTCAGTACTTC. Its translation: CASSVGGGTDIQYF. The chain carries TRBV9 and TRBJ2-4; D tentatively fits TRBD1 or TRBD2 (6 bases each). The germline gives CDR1 SGDLS, CDR2 YYNGEE. CDR3 size: 14 residues. Trimming pared 2 bases from V and 8 bases from J, leaving 14 bases between.

This clone was counted many times. V is TRBV11-2 and J is TRBJ2-7; 10 positions match TRBD2. With V trimmed by 5 bases and J by 4 bases, 5 bases remained unmatched. This CDR3 region has 14 residues. Germline CDR1 SGHAT, CDR2 FQNNGV. CDR3 region: CASSPLAGAYEQYF. The CDR3 DNA reads TGTGCCAGCAGCCCTCTAGCGGGGGCATACGAGCAGTACTTC. Filled out from reference TRBV11-2 and TRBJ2-7, the complete variable domain reads EAGVAQSPRYKIIEKRQSVAFWCNPISGHATLYWYQQILGQGPKLLIQFQNNGVVDDSQLPKDRFSAERLKGVDSTLKIQPAKLEDSAVYLCASSPLAGAYEQYFGPGTRLTVT.

The chain carries TRBV4-1 and TRBJ2-1; 11 positions agree with TRBD2. The CDR3 sequence is 17 residues long. V shed 4 bases, J shed 7 bases, and the junction held 12 bases outside the gene matches. Germline V gene sequence: CDR1 MGHRA, CDR2 YSYEKL. CDR3 residues: CASSPWVAGGPRNEQFF. In DNA form, the CDR3 reads TGCGCCAGCAGCCCTTGGGTAGCGGGAGGGCCGAGAAATGAGCAGTTCTTC.

This clone came up once. The chain is built from TRBV7-8 and TRBJ2-5; tentatively, D is TRBD2 (6 bases). The V end was cut by 3 bases, the J end by 2 bases, with 13 bases between. The CDR3 has 15 amino acids. Germline-derived CDR1 and CDR2 are SGHVS and FQNEAQ. Written as DNA, the CDR3 is TGTGCCAGCAGCTTTCGATTAGCGGTACAAGAGACCCAGTACTTC. It yields the protein CASSFRLAVQETQYF.

The chain combines TRBV10-2 with TRBJ1-5, with no clear D. V was cut by 2 bases and J by 7 bases, with 12 bases left in between. The germline V gene has CDR1 WSHSY and CDR2 SAAADI. The CDR3 contains 14 residues. The CDR3 spells CASSEAPGYQPQHF. In DNA, the CDR3 is TGCGCCAGCAGTGAGGCCCCCGGGTACCAGCCCCAGCATTTT.

This chain joins TRBV4-1 and TRBJ2-1; D perhaps matches TRBD2 (6 bases). The CDR3 covers 13 residues. Germline CDR1 is MGHRA and CDR2 is YSYEKL. V was pared by 10 bases and J by 3 bases, with 13 bases between. DNA of the CDR3: TGCGCCACTCGGGGGAGCGGCTACAATGAGCAGTTCTTC. Protein product: CATRGSGYNEQFF.

This chain connects TRBV11-2 to TRBJ2-7, with 10 bases lining up with TRBD2. CDR1 is SGHAT, CDR2 FQNNGV, per germline. The CDR3 loop spans 14 amino acids. J was trimmed by 2 bases and V by 5 bases; bases with no gene match: 3. Here the CDR3 reads CASSKGLAAYEQYF. In DNA, the CDR3 is TGTGCCAGCAGCAAAGGACTAGCGGCCTACGAGCAGTACTTC.

The table lists this clone with many counts. This chain connects TRBV6-4 to TRBJ2-2; D gene ambiguous. V dropped 0 bases and J dropped 6 bases, with 8 bases sitting between them. The CDR3 consists of 14 residues. Germline V gives CDR1 MRHNA, CDR2 SNTAGT. The CDR3 DNA reads TGTGCCAGCAGTGACTCCCTAGAAGCCGGGGAGCTGTTTTTT. Translation: CASSDSLEAGELFF.